Below are 9 T cell receptor beta chains sequenced from a single sample in a study of regulatory T cells in long-lasting Graves disease. Assembly of TCR beta libraries relied on iRepertoire HTBI primers together with Arm-PCR of CDR3 regions. TCRdb reanalysed the multiplex PCR reads using MiXCR and keeps one entry per CDR3 protein. The profile covers 300,000 to 400,000 distinct CDR3 sequences, with more than 15% appearing a single time and about 36% taken by the ten largest. Time point of the sample: newly diagnosed GD, antithyroid drugs for less than 3 months. RNA from PBMCs was the source of the TCR library. The specimen was peripheral blood mononuclear cells (PBMCs), collected at new diagnosis, from a patient treated with antithyroid drugs. These receptors were taken from a female donor with Graves disease.

The chain carries TRBV27 and TRBJ2-1; 10 bases match TRBD2. This CDR3 has 18 residues. The germline V gene encodes CDR1 MNHEY and CDR2 SMNVEV (reference sequence). J was trimmed by 3 bases and V by 4 bases; bases with no gene match: 12. The CDR3 loop is CASSSRTSGTTDYNEQFF. The CDR3 region has the DNA TGTGCCAGCAGTTCTCGGACTAGCGGAACGACCGACTACAATGAGCAGTTCTTC.

The rearrangement uses TRBV6-5 and TRBJ1-1, with D hard to call. Germline V lookup: CDR1 MNHEY, CDR2 SVGAGI. The CDR3 loop spans 13 amino acids. Trimming pared 3 bases from V and 7 bases from J, leaving 12 bases between. The CDR3 nucleotides read TGTGCCAGCAGTTATCCCTTGGACGGTGAAGCTTTCTTT. This sequence encodes CASSYPLDGEAFF.

This clonotype was recorded many times. The rearrangement uses TRBV6-1 and TRBJ2-1, with TRBD2 matching over 8 bases. The CDR3 is made up of 15 amino acids. Germline V lookup: CDR1 MNHNS, CDR2 SASEGT. V dropped 1 base and J dropped 10; count of bases not matched to a gene: 9. CDR3 region: CASSEEGSGIGEQFF. CDR3 nucleotides: TGTGCCAGCAGTGAAGAGGGTAGCGGGATAGGAGAGCAGTTCTTC.

This clonotype came up many times. J is TRBJ2-3 and V is TRBV6-2 or TRBV6-3, with a weak D call TRBD2 (6 bases). Germline values: CDR1 MNHEY, CDR2 SVGEGT. The CDR3 spans 12 residues. The V and J ends lost 5 bases and 6 bases respectively, with 9 bases between them. CDR3 DNA sequence: TGTGCCAGCAGTCCACTAGCTGATACGCAGTATTTT. It encodes CASSPLADTQYF.

This clonotype was observed many times. This chain joins TRBV12-3 or TRBV12-4 and TRBJ2-2; D not certain. The CDR3 consists of 13 residues. V was trimmed by 6 bases and J by 5 bases, leaving 10 bases between them. CDR3 loop: CASRRYLTGELFF. The CDR3 DNA reads as TGTGCCAGCAGGAGGTATTTGACCGGGGAGCTGTTTTTT.

The genes are TRBV5-1 and TRBJ2-3; 7 nucleotides align to TRBD2. Germline V gene data show CDR1 as SGHRS and CDR2 as YFSETQ. This CDR3 has 15 amino acids. With 5 bases clipped from V and 0 bases from J, the junction kept 6 bases outside the gene matches. In nucleotides, the CDR3 is TGCGCCAGCAGGTTCACTAGCGCTAGCACAGATACGCAGTATTTT. This sequence encodes CASRFTSASTDTQYF.

This clonotype was recorded at least ten times. The chain has TRBV20-1 and TRBJ2-1, with a weak D call TRBD2 (6 bases). This CDR3 region has 16 residues. Germline loops: CDR1 DFQATT, CDR2 SNEGSKA (reference sequence). V dropped 6 bases and J dropped 6 bases, with 24 bases sitting between them. The CDR3 region is CSAIPPFGGSGNEQFF. CDR3 in DNA: TGCAGTGCCATCCCCCCGTTTGGAGGGAGTGGCAATGAGCAGTTCTTC.

In DNA form, the CDR3 reads TGTGCCAGCAGCTTGGTCCTAGGAGGCAAGCAGTACTTC. Amino acid sequence: CASSLVLGGKQYF. The chain combines TRBV5-8 with TRBJ2-7, with D perhaps TRBD2 (5 bases). The V end lost 0 bases, the J end lost 8 bases, and 12 bases lay between the germline ends. In germline, CDR1 is SGHTS, CDR2 YDEGEE. CDR3 length: 13 residues.

The chain uses TRBV28 and TRBJ2-7; tentative D call: TRBD1 (6 bases). The V gene's germline CDR1 is MDHEN and CDR2 SYDVKM. The CDR3 has 14 amino acids. V was shortened by 2 bases and J by 4 bases, with 12 bases between the two germline ends. In DNA, the CDR3 is TGTGCCAGCAGTTTACCAGGACAGCTGTACGAGCAGTACTTC. Translated: CASSLPGQLYEQYF.